Following are 18 T cell receptor beta chains from one sample sequenced in a study of beta chain features in type 1 diabetes. Study-wide points: All four CD4+ subsets of Type 1 diabetes patients contained TCRB CDR3s that were moderately but significantly shorter.

Every bit of the isolated RNA underwent reverse transcription, so sequencing read expressed TCRB transcripts. Using immunoSEQ multiplex PCR, the repertoire was profiled, and TCRdb retains in-frame clones only, with some absent. The data show roughly 180,000 clones, 6.5% to 9.5% seen once. Their antigens remain unidentified. The sequenced sample was central memory CD4+ T cells from blood. These receptors came from a woman aged 40-49 years with type 1 diabetes.

This chain links TRBV7-2 with TRBJ1-2, with a tentative D call TRBD1 (5 bases). From germline, CDR1 is SGHTA and CDR2 FQGNSA. This CDR3 has 12 amino acids. V lost 5 bases to trimming and J lost 3 bases, with 7 bases between them. The CDR3 DNA sequence: TGTGCCAGCAGCGGAGGGGACTATGGCTACACCTTC. It specifies CASSGGDYGYTF.

There are a few counts of this clone. This rearrangement joins TRBV28 to TRBJ1-1; 9 nucleotides align to TRBD1. J was trimmed by 3 bases and V by 3 bases; bases with no gene match: 11. This CDR3 comprises 17 residues. CDR1 is MDHEN, CDR2 SYDVKM, per germline. In DNA, the CDR3 is TGTGCCAGCAGTTTCCCCCCGGGACAGGGAGTGTACACTGAAGCTTTCTTT. Translated, it gives CASSFPPGQGVYTEAFF.

The chain carries TRBV25-1 and TRBJ2-7; possible D gene TRBD2, 6 bases. The CDR3 runs 15 residues. Germline V CDR1 and CDR2: MGHDK, SYGVNS. Trimming pared 3 bases from V and 0 bases from J, leaving 12 bases between. The CDR3 here is CASSDPGGPSYEQYF. CDR3 in DNA: TGTGCCAGCAGTGACCCCGGGGGACCCTCCTACGAGCAGTACTTC.

As to this clone: This CDR3 is also generated by other DNA sequences in the sample. The J gene is TRBJ1-4, the V gene TRBV30; the match to TRBD1 covers 11 bases. CDR3 length equals 14 residues. V shed 1 base and J 5 bases; nucleotides not matched to a gene: 0. Per germline, CDR1 GTSNPN and CDR2 SVGIG (reference sequence). CDR3 loop: CAWSGDRGNEKLFF. CDR3 DNA: TGTGCCTGGAGTGGGGACAGGGGGAATGAAAAACTGTTTTTT.

This chain links TRBV7-2 with TRBJ1-6; D ambiguous. V lost 5 bases, J lost 8 bases, and 16 bases lay in between. Germline V gene data show CDR1 as SGHTA and CDR2 as FQGNSA. The CDR3 covers 15 residues. DNA for the CDR3: TGTGCCAGCAGCCTCAGCGACGGAACCCATTCACCCCTCCACTTT. Residues: CASSLSDGTHSPLHF. The full variable domain, completed using reference TRBV7-2 and TRBJ1-6, is GAGVSQSPSNKVTEKGKDVELRCDPISGHTALYWYRQSLGQGLEFLIYFQGNSAPDKSGLPSDRFSAERTGGSVSTLTIQRTQQEDSAVYLCASSLSDGTHSPLHFGNGTRLTVT.

This chain links TRBV6-5 with TRBJ2-5; 7 positions match TRBD1. V trimming: 2 bases; J trimming: 1 base; junction bases outside the gene matches: 4. The CDR3 consists of 15 residues. Germline CDR1 reads MNHEY; CDR2 reads SVGAGI. DNA of the CDR3: TGTGCCAGCAGTTACGATGGGACAGTCCAAGAGACCCAGTACTTC. It yields the protein CASSYDGTVQETQYF.

The chain recombines TRBV6-6 with TRBJ2-7; maybe TRBD2 (5 bases). Germline V CDR1 and CDR2: MNHNY, SVGAGI (reference sequence). This CDR3 region has 14 residues. Trimming stripped 10 bases from V and 3 bases from J, with 19 bases between. The CDR3 DNA sequence: TGTGCCACCAGGCGGGCAGGTGAAAACTACGAGCAGTACTTC. As protein: CATRRAGENYEQYF.

The chain employs TRBV7-2 and TRBJ1-2; D uncertain. Trimming removed 4 bases from V and 3 bases from J, with 12 bases in between. Looked up from germline, CDR1 is SGHTA and CDR2 is FQGNSA. This CDR3 region has 14 residues. The CDR3 DNA reads as TGTGCCAGCAGCTCGTCTCTCGGGGACTATGGCTACACCTTC. Residues: CASSSSLGDYGYTF.

V and J are TRBV9 and TRBJ2-7; TRBD1 aligns across 8 bases. CDR3 length: 14 amino acids. Per the germline V gene, CDR1 is SGDLS and CDR2 is YYNGEE. Unmatched junction bases numbered 6, after V lost 0 bases and J lost 7 bases. For the CDR3, the DNA is TGTGCCAGCAGCGTAGCAGGGGGCCGGTGGGAGCAGTACTTC. Amino acids: CASSVAGGRWEQYF.

This clone was picked up a small number of times. This chain connects TRBV5-1 to TRBJ2-5, with 12 bases matching TRBD2. This CDR3 is built from 15 residues. The J segment lost 2 bases and the V segment lost 4 bases, leaving 3 bases of the junction unmatched. Per germline, CDR1 SGHRS and CDR2 YFSETQ. The CDR3 DNA sequence: TGCGCCAGCAGCCCCCTAGCGGGGGGGCAAGAGACCCAGTACTTC. Translated, it gives CASSPLAGGQETQYF.

This clone appeared a few times. This sequence joins TRBV5-1 and TRBJ1-1; 9 bases line up with TRBD1. The CDR3 has 14 amino acids. Per the germline V gene, CDR1 is SGHRS and CDR2 is YFSETQ. V lost 4 bases, J lost 0 bases, and 1 base stayed unmatched. The CDR3 sequence is CASSGDRVNTEAFF. CDR3 sequence (DNA): TGCGCCAGCAGCGGGGACAGGGTGAACACTGAAGCTTTCTTT.

This clone was detected only a few times. V and J are TRBV19 and TRBJ1-1; tentative D call: TRBD1 (6 bases). This CDR3 spans 17 amino acids. Germline V lookup: CDR1 LNHDA, CDR2 SQIVND (reference sequence). V was shortened by 5 bases and J by 1 base, with 20 bases between the two germline ends. CDR3 sequence (DNA): TGTGCCAGTAGTTGGAGGAGGGGGGGCCGGCGGAACACTGAAGCTTTCTTT. The encoded protein is CASSWRRGGRRNTEAFF.

This clone was counted only a few times. In the same sample, other DNA sequences code for this CDR3. The chain combines TRBV7-2 with TRBJ1-5; 8 bases are shared with TRBD1. The J segment lost 7 bases and the V segment lost 4 bases, leaving 6 bases of the junction unmatched. Germline assignment: CDR1 SGHTA and CDR2 FQGNSA. There are 14 residues in the CDR3. CDR3 residues: CASSSRGRGQPQHF. The CDR3 nucleotides are TGTGCCAGCAGCTCCAGGGGGCGCGGGCAGCCCCAGCATTTT. Filled out from reference TRBV7-2 and TRBJ1-5, the complete variable domain reads GAGVSQSPSNKVTEKGKDVELRCDPISGHTALYWYRQSLGQGLEFLIYFQGNSAPDKSGLPSDRFSAERTGGSVSTLTIQRTQQEDSAVYLCASSSRGRGQPQHFGDGTRLSIL.

This clone came up a few times. The sample contains more than one DNA sequence encoding this CDR3. This chain links TRBV2 with TRBJ1-2; the D is unclear. The V end lost 3 bases, the J end lost 4 bases, and 6 bases lay between the germline ends. The CDR3 length is 12 residues. In germline, CDR1 is SNHLY, CDR2 FYNNEI. CDR3 region: CASSERSYGYTF. In DNA form, the CDR3 reads TGTGCCAGCAGTGAGCGGAGCTATGGCTACACCTTC.

This clone was counted between two and nine times. This chain connects TRBV18 to TRBJ2-7; 10 positions match TRBD1. V was clipped by 4 bases and J by 1 base; unmatched bases: 4. This CDR3 comprises 15 residues. Germline CDR1 reads KGHSH; CDR2 reads LQKENI. Here the CDR3 DNA reads TGTGCCAGCTCACGGGGACAGGGGCCATCCTACGAGCAGTACTTC. Its protein is CASSRGQGPSYEQYF. Looking up the rest from reference TRBV18 and TRBJ2-7 gives the full variable domain: NAGVMQNPRHLVRRRGQEARLRCSPMKGHSHVYWYRQLPEEGLKFMVYLQKENIIDESGMPKERFSAEFPKEGPSILRIQQVVRGDSAAYFCASSRGQGPSYEQYFGPGTRLTVT.

In this sample, this clone turned up many times. The chain employs TRBV4-1 and TRBJ2-6, with D possibly being TRBD2 (5 bases). The CDR3 length is 17 residues. V was cut by 2 bases and J by 3 bases, with 14 bases left in between. The germline V gene encodes CDR1 MGHRA and CDR2 YSYEKL. The DNA of the CDR3 is TGCGCCAGCAGCCAATGGGAGAGATCTGGTGGGGCCAACGTCCTGACTTTC. This encodes CASSQWERSGGANVLTF.

The genes are TRBV9 and TRBJ1-1; D perhaps matches TRBD1 (6 bases). Between the trimmed V and J ends, which lost 4 bases and 1 base, there was a span of 14 bases. Germline CDR1 reads SGDLS; CDR2 reads YYNGEE. This CDR3 comprises 15 residues. CDR3 in amino acids: CASSTGQPPNTEAFF. CDR3 coding DNA: TGTGCCAGCAGCACCGGACAGCCCCCGAACACTGAAGCTTTCTTT. Looking up the rest from reference TRBV9 and TRBJ1-1 gives the full variable domain: DSGVTQTPKHLITATGQRVTLRCSPRSGDLSVYWYQQSLDQGLQFLIQYYNGEERAKGNILERFSAQQFPDLHSELNLSSLELGDSALYFCASSTGQPPNTEAFFGQGTRLTVV.

The CDR3 nucleotides read TGTGCCAGCCGAATGGACAGCAGGCAGCCCCAGCATTTT. It translates to CASRMDSRQPQHF. The chain uses TRBV2 and TRBJ1-5; TRBD1 might be the D (6 bases). The CDR3 is 13 residues long. With 8 bases removed from V and 7 bases from J, the gap between germline ends came to 15 bases. Germline CDR1 reads SNHLY; CDR2 reads FYNNEI.